This TCR beta chain was observed in a study of blood T cell repertoires in COVID-19. Whole-study context: Collection of acute and convalescent COVID-19 samples took place in the United States, Italy and Spain. Sources were T cells, B-cell-depleted T cells, or PBMCs; the material itself was cDNA or gDNA.

Germline V gives CDR1 LGHNA, CDR2 YSLEER. Trimming pared 6 bases from V and 1 base from J, leaving 10 bases between. This CDR3 region has 13 residues. Authors' data handling: Estimated nucleated cell counts came from reference gene primer amplification. The data were produced by immunoSEQ multiplex PCR, yet TCRdb's version contains in-frame clones alone and is incomplete. The DNA was the basis for D and trimming; V, J and clone size are from that table. This table has roughly 120,000 clones, over 80% appearing once. The sequencing sample was made of peripheral blood. The sequence was collected from a human donor in a cohort sampled during active COVID-19. V and J are TRBV4-3 and TRBJ2-7, with D tentatively TRBD1 (6 bases). The CDR3 nucleotides are TGCGCCAGCAGTCAGACAGGTTCCTACGAGCAGTACTTC. Protein sequence: CASSQTGSYEQYF.